Presented here are 9 T cell receptor beta chains from one specimen sequenced in a study of blood T cell repertoires in COVID-19. Generated by immunoSEQ multiplex PCR, the TCRdb table keeps only in-frame clones and is missing some. There are fewer than 90,000 clones in the sample; 75% to 85% occur only once, and roughly 19% lies in the top ten. The sample comprised peripheral blood. The receptors come from a woman at least 80 years old with acute or convalescent COVID-19.

The CDR3 DNA is TGCGCCAGCAGCGGAACCGGGACAAGAGCAAATCGGGCCAAAAACATTCAGTACTTC. Translating gives CASSGTGTRANRAKNIQYF. The V call is TRBV5-1, the J call TRBJ2-4; the D gene is possibly TRBD1 (6 bases). The CDR3 runs 19 residues. Per the germline V gene, CDR1 is SGHRS and CDR2 is YFSETQ. The V end lost 4 bases, the J end lost 1 base, and 24 bases lay between the germline ends.

This chain connects TRBV4-2 to TRBJ2-1; TRBD1 matches 7 bases. Trimming removed 1 base from V and 9 bases from J; junction bases left unmatched: 6. The length of the CDR3 is 14 residues. Germline-derived CDR1 and CDR2 are LGHNA and YNFKEQ. CDR3 bases: TGTGCCAGCAGCCAAGTGGACAGGTTAGTTGAGCAGTTCTTC. It yields the protein CASSQVDRLVEQFF.

The gene calls are TRBV11-2 and TRBJ1-3; D is ambiguous. Trimming removed 0 bases from V and 3 bases from J, with 12 bases in between. CDR1 and CDR2 (germline): SGHAT, FQNNGV. This CDR3 contains 16 residues. The DNA of the CDR3 is TGTGCCAGCAGCTTAGATCCCGGGAAGGGTGGAAACACCATATATTTT. Its translation: CASSLDPGKGGNTIYF.

This clone came up a few times. This chain links TRBV4-1 with TRBJ1-4, with D uncertain. The CDR3 sequence is 16 residues long. CDR1 is MGHRA, CDR2 YSYEKL, per germline. Trimming shortened V by 0 bases and J by 4 bases, and 12 bases separated the two germline ends. The CDR3 DNA follows: TGCGCCAGCAGCCAAGATCCAGTCCGGGGTAATGAAAAACTGTTTTTT. It translates to CASSQDPVRGNEKLFF.

V and J are TRBV7-6 and TRBJ2-2, with D perhaps matching TRBD2 (6 bases). In germline, CDR1 is SGHVS, CDR2 FNYEAQ. V lost 6 bases and J lost 1, with 12 bases in between. The length of the CDR3 is 15 residues. CDR3 region: CASSPGGLNTGELFF. The DNA of the CDR3 is TGTGCCAGCAGTCCTGGGGGGTTGAACACCGGGGAGCTGTTTTTT.

This chain uses TRBV5-1 with TRBJ1-1; TRBD1 aligns across 7 bases. Trimming removed 4 bases from V and 6 bases from J; junction bases left unmatched: 3. The CDR3 covers 12 residues. The germline gives CDR1 SGHRS, CDR2 YFSETQ. In nucleotides, the CDR3 is TGCGCCAGCAGCAGAGGGGGCGCTGAAGCTTTCTTT. This sequence encodes CASSRGGAEAFF. The whole variable domain, filled in from reference TRBV5-1 and TRBJ1-1, reads KAGVTQTPRYLIKTRGQQVTLSCSPISGHRSVSWYQQTPGQGLQFLFEYFSETQRNKGNFPGRFSGRQFSNSRSEMNVSTLELGDSALYLCASSRGGAEAFFGQGTRLTVV.

The chain carries TRBV3-1 (or the pseudogene TRBV3-2) and TRBJ2-1, with TRBD2 matching over 7 bases. The CDR3 spans 14 residues. Trimming removed 6 bases from V and 4 bases from J; junction bases left unmatched: 6. Germline V lookup: CDR1 LGHDT, CDR2 YNNKEL (reference sequence). CDR3 in DNA: TGTGCCAGCAGAAAAGCGGGGACTTACAATGAGCAGTTCTTC. Translating gives CASRKAGTYNEQFF.

The V gene is TRBV11-2, the J gene TRBJ2-1, with TRBD2 identical over 8 bases. J lost 9 bases, V lost 1 base, and 11 bases had no gene match. The CDR3 spans 16 residues. Germline V CDR1 and CDR2: SGHAT, FQNNGV. The CDR3 reads CASSLVRLAGQSEQFF. CDR3 nucleotide sequence: TGTGCCAGCAGCTTAGTTCGGCTAGCGGGTCAGAGTGAGCAGTTCTTC.

This chain joins TRBV5-1 and TRBJ2-7; TRBD1 matches 9 bases. V shed 4 bases and J 4 bases; nucleotides not matched to a gene: 12. The germline V gene encodes CDR1 SGHRS and CDR2 YFSETQ. This CDR3 region has 16 residues. The CDR3 DNA reads as TGCGCCAGCAGCGAACTGTCCGGGACAGGGTCTTACGAGCAGTACTTC. Translation: CASSELSGTGSYEQYF. Variable domain in full (rest from reference TRBV5-1 and TRBJ2-7): KAGVTQTPRYLIKTRGQQVTLSCSPISGHRSVSWYQQTPGQGLQFLFEYFSETQRNKGNFPGRFSGRQFSNSRSEMNVSTLELGDSALYLCASSELSGTGSYEQYFGPGTRLTVT.